Included here is one TCR beta chain sequence, with context. This sample was included in a study of blood T cell repertoires in COVID-19. The method was immunoSEQ multiplex PCR; TCRdb's version includes in-frame clones alone and lacks a portion of them. This sample has hundreds of thousands of clones, with around nine tenths found just once. Sequencing input: PBMCs or T cells enriched from blood (not recorded which). The source of this sequence is a woman between 40 and 55 years old who had recovered from COVID-19.

Here the CDR3 DNA reads TGTGCCAGTAGTAGCAGGGGGTCGGGCAATCAGCCCCAGCATTTT. It specifies CASSSRGSGNQPQHF. V usage is TRBV19 and J usage is TRBJ1-5; 7 bases are shared with TRBD1. From germline, CDR1 is LNHDA and CDR2 SQIVND (reference sequence). Unmatched junction bases numbered 5, after V lost 4 bases and J lost 2 bases. The CDR3 contains 15 residues.